These 26 T cell receptor beta chains were all obtained from the same sample, sequenced in a study of shared clonotypes between healthy human individuals. Assay used: immunoSEQ multiplex PCR; TCRdb lists only in-frame clones, some missing. The sample lists 740,000 or so clones; about 80% were seen once. The material sequenced was memory CD4+ T cells sorted from blood. This sample's subset: CD45RA-negative fraction. Receptors were obtained from a woman younger than 45 in good health.

A remark on this clone: The same CDR3 also results from other DNA sequences found in this sample. V gene TRBV18 combines with J gene TRBJ2-5, with D hard to call. The V end was cut by 3 bases, the J end by 2 bases, with 4 bases between. Germline assignment: CDR1 KGHSH and CDR2 LQKENI. CDR3 length equals 12 residues. CDR3 sequence (DNA): TGTGCCAGCTCACCCAATCAAGAGACCCAGTACTTC. This codes for CASSPNQETQYF.

This chain joins TRBV5-1 and TRBJ2-7; TRBD1 aligns across 11 bases. The CDR3 runs to 14 residues. With V trimmed by 4 bases and J by 4 bases, 4 bases remained unmatched. CDR1 and CDR2 from the germline V gene are SGHRS and YFSETQ. The CDR3 loop is CASSDRDRGYEQYF. The CDR3 DNA reads as TGCGCCAGCAGCGACCGGGACAGGGGGTACGAGCAGTACTTC.

The chain has TRBV2 and TRBJ2-7; unclear D gene. This CDR3 comprises 14 residues. Germline V gene lookup returns CDR1 SNHLY and CDR2 FYNNEI. Trimming pared 4 bases from V and 2 bases from J, leaving 12 bases between. The CDR3 DNA follows: TGTGCCAGCAGTGCCGCGGTAGCAGCCTACGAGCAGTACTTC. Amino acid sequence: CASSAAVAAYEQYF.

CDR3: CASSVTGTGFGTQYF. In DNA, the CDR3 is TGTGCCAGCAGCGTTACCGGGACAGGGTTCGGGACCCAGTACTTC. The V gene is TRBV5-6, the J gene TRBJ2-5; 9 positions match TRBD1. The CDR3 has 15 residues. The germline CDR1 and CDR2 sequences are SGHDT and YYEEEE. The J segment lost 7 bases and the V segment lost 4 bases, leaving 11 bases of the junction unmatched. Variable domain in full (rest from reference TRBV5-6 and TRBJ2-5): DAGVTQSPTHLIKTRGQQVTLRCSPKSGHDTVSWYQQALGQGPQFIFQYYEEEERQRGNFPDRFSGHQFPNYSSELNVNALLLGDSALYLCASSVTGTGFGTQYFGPGTRLLVL.

The chain combines TRBV7-2 with TRBJ2-1, with TRBD2 matching over 7 bases. J lost 5 bases, V lost 5 bases, and 9 bases had no gene match. The CDR3 sequence is 15 residues long. CDR1 SGHTA and CDR2 FQGNSA come from the germline V gene. This CDR3 reads CASSVGGRKHNEQFF. The CDR3 region has the DNA TGTGCCAGCAGCGTGGGCGGGAGAAAGCACAATGAGCAGTTCTTC.

CDR3 sequence (DNA): TGTGCCAGCTCACTCGGCGGCGACTATGGCTACACCTTC. It yields the protein CASSLGGDYGYTF. The chain couples TRBV18 to TRBJ1-2; no clear D gene. The CDR3 runs 13 residues. Germline values: CDR1 KGHSH, CDR2 LQKENI. Deletions cut 4 bases from V and 3 bases from J, with 9 bases between.

V usage is TRBV7-9 and J usage is TRBJ1-3, with 10 bases that match TRBD1. The CDR3 runs 15 residues. Losses at the gene ends were 5 bases for V and 4 bases for J; bases not matched to a gene: 5. Germline-derived CDR1 and CDR2 are SEHNR and FQNEAQ (reference sequence). The CDR3 spells CASSPTGGEGNTIYF. The CDR3 nucleotides read TGTGCCAGCAGCCCGACAGGGGGCGAGGGAAACACCATATATTTT.

Here the CDR3 reads CAWSGSGTGEQYF. The CDR3 region has the DNA TGTGCCTGGAGTGGGTCCGGGACCGGCGAGCAGTACTTC. The V and J genes are TRBV30 and TRBJ2-7, with D perhaps being TRBD1 or TRBD2 (5 bases each). Deletions cut 1 base from V and 6 bases from J, with 13 bases between. From germline, CDR1 is GTSNPN and CDR2 SVGIG (reference sequence). The CDR3 is 13 residues long.

A word on this clone: The same CDR3 is also encoded by other DNA sequences in this sample. This rearrangement joins TRBV7-9 to TRBJ2-1; D gene uncertain. Trimming took off 5 bases at V and 6 bases at J, with 14 bases between the two ends. The CDR3 has 14 amino acids. CDR1 is SEHNR, CDR2 FQNEAQ, per germline (reference sequence). The CDR3 here is CASSLEGLGNEQFF. For the CDR3, the DNA is TGTGCCAGCAGCCTAGAAGGTCTGGGCAATGAGCAGTTCTTC.

This chain connects TRBV11-2 to TRBJ2-7; TRBD2 aligns across 8 bases. The V and J ends lost 2 bases and 7 bases, in that order; junction bases with no gene match: 10. The CDR3 loop spans 15 amino acids. The V gene's germline CDR1 is SGHAT and CDR2 FQNNGV. The CDR3 DNA reads TGTGCCAGCAGCTTAATTAGCGGGAAAACGAGAGAGCAGTACTTC. This sequence encodes CASSLISGKTREQYF. Filled out from reference TRBV11-2 and TRBJ2-7, the complete variable domain reads EAGVAQSPRYKIIEKRQSVAFWCNPISGHATLYWYQQILGQGPKLLIQFQNNGVVDDSQLPKDRFSAERLKGVDSTLKIQPAKLEDSAVYLCASSLISGKTREQYFGPGTRLTVT.

Comment on this clone: In the same sample, other DNA sequences code for this CDR3. The V call is TRBV4-2, the J call TRBJ2-1; D uncertain. Germline lookup yields CDR1 LGHNA and CDR2 YNFKEQ. The CDR3 sequence is 13 residues long. Trimming removed 1 base from V and 6 bases from J, with 7 bases in between. DNA for the CDR3: TGTGCCAGCAGCCAAGTAGGTGGCAATGAGCAGTTCTTC. It yields the protein CASSQVGGNEQFF.

This chain links TRBV2 with TRBJ1-6, with TRBD1 identical over 10 bases. The V and J ends lost 6 bases and 8 bases, in that order; junction bases with no gene match: 1. This CDR3 has 13 amino acids. CDR1 is SNHLY, CDR2 FYNNEI, per germline. The CDR3 sequence is CASRGQGHSPLHF. CDR3 nucleotide sequence: TGTGCCAGCAGGGGACAGGGGCATTCACCCCTCCACTTT.

As for this clone: This sample includes further DNA sequences coding for the same CDR3. The chain couples TRBV7-9 to TRBJ2-5; D uncertain. Per germline, CDR1 SEHNR and CDR2 FQNEAQ (reference sequence). CDR3 length: 11 residues. Trimming left V 5 bases short and J 5 bases short, with 6 bases between. The CDR3 DNA is TGTGCCAGCAGCCCGCGCGAGACCCAGTACTTC. This gives the protein CASSPRETQYF.

The chain is built from TRBV7-2 and TRBJ2-5; TRBD1 might be the D (5 bases). The V end was cut by 0 bases, the J end by 2 bases, with 10 bases between. Germline CDR1 reads SGHTA; CDR2 reads FQGNSA. The CDR3 spans 15 residues. The CDR3 nucleotides read TGTGCCAGCAGCTTAGCAAGGGGTGCTCAAGAGACCCAGTACTTC. This encodes CASSLARGAQETQYF.

This clone was recorded a few times. This chain joins TRBV6-1 and TRBJ1-2; 9 bases are shared with TRBD1. The germline CDR1 and CDR2 sequences are MNHNS and SASEGT. V shed 8 bases, J shed 5 bases, and the junction held 12 bases outside the gene matches. This CDR3 comprises 15 residues. The CDR3 protein is CASETGTGNFYGYTF. The DNA of the CDR3 is TGTGCCAGCGAGACCGGGACAGGGAACTTTTATGGCTACACCTTC.

The chain uses TRBV19 and TRBJ2-1, with D possibly TRBD2 on 6 matching bases. CDR1 LNHDA and CDR2 SQIVND come from the germline V gene (reference sequence). V was shortened by 6 bases and J by 6 bases, with 15 bases between the two germline ends. This CDR3 has 14 residues. The CDR3 sequence: CASSPNGGSNEQFF. CDR3 nucleotide sequence: TGTGCCAGTAGCCCAAACGGAGGGTCCAATGAGCAGTTCTTC.

The chain employs TRBV11-3 and TRBJ2-5; the D is unclear. The CDR3 is 13 residues long. The V gene lost 0 bases and the J gene lost 5 bases, with 7 bases spanning the gap. Germline V lookup: CDR1 SGHNT, CDR2 YENEEA. The CDR3 DNA reads TGTGCCAGCAGCTTAGATTCTTGGGAGACCCAGTACTTC. It codes for CASSLDSWETQYF.

This clone came up many times. The rearrangement uses TRBV4-1 and TRBJ2-5; 8 nucleotides agree with TRBD1. This CDR3 is 15 amino acids long. J gave up 4 bases and V 3 bases, and 7 bases lay outside the gene matches. The germline gives CDR1 MGHRA, CDR2 YSYEKL. The CDR3 spells CASSHGRGRLETQYF. The CDR3 bases are TGCGCCAGCAGCCATGGCAGGGGGCGGCTAGAGACCCAGTACTTC.

This sequence joins TRBV19 and TRBJ2-2, with a tentative D call TRBD2 (5 bases). Germline V gene data show CDR1 as LNHDA and CDR2 as SQIVND (reference sequence). Trimming took off 4 bases at V and 5 bases at J, with 17 bases between the two ends. CDR3 length equals 16 residues. Written as DNA, the CDR3 is TGTGCCAGTAGTACCGGACGGGAAGAGTTGACCGGGGAGCTGTTTTTT. Its protein product is CASSTGREELTGELFF.

As to this clone: Distinct nucleotide sequences in the sample also encode this CDR3. The chain employs TRBV5-1 and TRBJ1-1, with unresolved D. Deletions cut 4 bases from V and 0 bases from J, with 10 bases between. Germline-derived CDR1 and CDR2 are SGHRS and YFSETQ. CDR3 size: 14 residues. CDR3 nucleotides: TGCGCCAGCAGCCTGGTCGATCTGAACACTGAAGCTTTCTTT. This sequence encodes CASSLVDLNTEAFF.

The V and J genes are TRBV30 and TRBJ2-1; TRBD2 is a possible D gene (5 bases). The CDR3 is 17 amino acids. V lost 7 bases and J 4 bases, leaving 26 bases between the germline ends. Germline CDR1 GTSNPN, CDR2 SVGIG (reference sequence). The CDR3 DNA is TGTGCCTTCGGGATGGGGTCTTTGCGGACCTTATACAATGAGCAGTTCTTC. Protein sequence: CAFGMGSLRTLYNEQFF.

V gene TRBV7-8 combines with J gene TRBJ1-5; perhaps TRBD1 as D (6 bases). V lost 7 bases and J 3 bases, leaving 16 bases between the germline ends. CDR3 length: 15 residues. Germline V gene data show CDR1 as SGHVS and CDR2 as FQNEAQ. This CDR3 reads CASTPRGGSNQPQHF. CDR3 coding DNA: TGTGCCAGCACTCCCAGGGGCGGTTCCAATCAGCCCCAGCATTTT.

The chain has TRBV11-2 and TRBJ1-2; D is perhaps TRBD1 (5 bases). The V end lost 5 bases, the J end lost 2 bases, and 15 bases lay between the germline ends. Germline CDR1 is SGHAT and CDR2 is FQNNGV. The CDR3 runs to 15 residues. The DNA of the CDR3 is TGTGCCAGCAGCCTTGGGGGGAGGGCAAACTATGGCTACACCTTC. This codes for CASSLGGRANYGYTF.

The chain has TRBV28 and TRBJ2-2; 9 positions agree with TRBD2. Trimming removed 2 bases from V and 5 bases from J; junction bases left unmatched: 6. Germline-derived CDR1 and CDR2 are MDHEN and SYDVKM. The CDR3 is 16 amino acids. CDR3 DNA sequence: TGTGCCAGCAGTTTACTGGCGGGAGGGCGGACCGGGGAGCTGTTTTTT. Its translation: CASSLLAGGRTGELFF.

V usage is TRBV27 and J usage is TRBJ2-2; a weak D match, TRBD1 (6 bases). Trimming left V 0 bases short and J 7 bases short, with 15 bases between. Germline-derived CDR1 and CDR2 are MNHEY and SMNVEV (reference sequence). CDR3 length equals 16 residues. Here the CDR3 DNA reads TGTGCCAGCAGTTTATCACGAGGACAGTTTGTCGGGGAGCTGTTTTTT. This sequence encodes CASSLSRGQFVGELFF.

With regard to this clone: This CDR3 is also generated by other DNA sequences in the sample. The CDR3 DNA sequence: TGTGCCAGCAGTTACTCGACCGGGGGCACCGGGGAGCTGTTTTTT. Its protein product is CASSYSTGGTGELFF. V gene TRBV6-5 combines with J gene TRBJ2-2, with D perhaps TRBD2 (6 bases). Looked up from germline, CDR1 is MNHEY and CDR2 is SVGAGI. Trimming took 0 bases from V and 4 from J, leaving 9 bases between them. The CDR3 loop spans 15 amino acids.